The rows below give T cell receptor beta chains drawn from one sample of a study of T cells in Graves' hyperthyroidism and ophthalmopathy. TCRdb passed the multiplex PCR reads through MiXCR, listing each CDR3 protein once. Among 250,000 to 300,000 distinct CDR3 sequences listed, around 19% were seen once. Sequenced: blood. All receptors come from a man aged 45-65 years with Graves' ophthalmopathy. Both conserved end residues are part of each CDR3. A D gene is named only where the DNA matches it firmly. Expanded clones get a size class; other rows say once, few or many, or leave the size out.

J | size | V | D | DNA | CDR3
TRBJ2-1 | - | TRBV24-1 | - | TGTGCCACCAGTGATTTACAGCGACCGACGGGTGAGCAGTTCTTC | CATSDLQRPTGEQFF
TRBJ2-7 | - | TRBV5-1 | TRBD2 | TGCGCCAGCAGCTTACCTAGCGGGAGGGCCGAGCAGTACTTC | CASSLPSGRAEQYF
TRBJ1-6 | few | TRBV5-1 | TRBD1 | TGCGCCAGCAGCCCGACAGGGCTTCAATCACCCCTCCACTTT | CASSPTGLQSPLHF
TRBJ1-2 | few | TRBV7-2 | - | TGTGCCAGCAGCTTAGAGGGGGGACTACGTGGTGGCTACACCTTC | CASSLEGGLRGGYTF
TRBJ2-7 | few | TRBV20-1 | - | TGCAGTGCTAGGTCCGGGAGTCTGTACGAGCAGTACTTC | CSARSGSLYEQYF
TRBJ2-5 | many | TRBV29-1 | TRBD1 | TGCAGCGTCCCCGGACAGGGTCAAGAGACCCAGTACTTC | CSVPGQGQETQYF
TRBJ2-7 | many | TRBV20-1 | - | TGCAGTGCTTCGAATATAGGGTGGCCTAGCTCCTACGAGCAGTACTTC | CSASNIGWPSSYEQYF
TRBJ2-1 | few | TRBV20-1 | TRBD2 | TGCAGTGCTAGAAGGGGGAGCGGGAGGACCAACAATGAGCAGTTCTTC | CSARRGSGRTNNEQFF
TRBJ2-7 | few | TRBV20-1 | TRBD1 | TGCAGTGCGCAAACAGGGGGGTACGAGCAGTACTTC | CSAQTGGYEQYF
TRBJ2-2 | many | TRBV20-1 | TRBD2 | TGCAGTGCTCCCCTAGCGGGGAAGGCCGGGGAGCTGTTTTTT | CSAPLAGKAGELFF
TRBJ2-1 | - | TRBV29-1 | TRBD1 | TGCAGCGTTGAAATGGGACAGGGGCTCGGGCTACACTACAATGAGCAGTTCTTC | CSVEMGQGLGLHYNEQFF
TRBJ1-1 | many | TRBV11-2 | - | TGTGCCAGCAGCTTAGTTAGGTACACTGAAGCTTTCTTT | CASSLVRYTEAFF
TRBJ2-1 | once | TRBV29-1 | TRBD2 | TGCAGCGTCCAGCCTAGCGGGCCAGCATCCTACAATGAGCAGTTCTTC | CSVQPSGPASYNEQFF
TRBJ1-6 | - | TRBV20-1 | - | TGCAGTGCTAGAGATTTGGGGGGGCGAGAGTATTCACCCCTCCACTTT | CSARDLGGREYSPLHF
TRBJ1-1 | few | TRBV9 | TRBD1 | TGTGCCAGCAGCGTCACAGGGGCGGGCGGCACTGAAGCTTTCTTT | CASSVTGAGGTEAFF
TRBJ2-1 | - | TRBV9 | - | TGTGCCAGCAGCGGACCCTTAACGGCTTGGGATGAGCAGTTCTTC | CASSGPLTAWDEQFF
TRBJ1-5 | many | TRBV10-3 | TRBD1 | TGTGCCATCAGGGGAGGGGGCGGCAATCAGCCCCAGCATTTT | CAIRGGGGNQPQHF
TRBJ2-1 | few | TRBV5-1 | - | TGCGCCAGCAGCTACGAACCCCCCTACAATGAGCAGTTCTTC | CASSYEPPYNEQFF
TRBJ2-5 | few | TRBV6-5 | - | TGTGCCAGCAGTCCCCAAGCCGGATACCAAGAGACCCAGTACTTC | CASSPQAGYQETQYF
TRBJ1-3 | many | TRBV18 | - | TGTGCCAGCTCACCACAGGGAAACACCATATATTTT | CASSPQGNTIYF
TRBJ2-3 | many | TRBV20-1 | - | TGCAGTGCCGTGAGCACAGATACGCAGTATTTT | CSAVSTDTQYF
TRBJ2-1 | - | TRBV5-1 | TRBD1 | TGCGCCACTCGACTGACTGGGACAGTTAGGGATTCAGGTGAGCAGTTCTTC | CATRLTGTVRDSGEQFF
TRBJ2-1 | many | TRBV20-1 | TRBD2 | TGCAGTGCTAAATCCCCCCGTCCCGGGACTAGCGGGAGTAATGAGCAGTTCTTC | CSAKSPRPGTSGSNEQFF
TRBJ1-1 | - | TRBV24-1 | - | TGTGCCACCAGTTCAGGGGTGGCCGTCACTGAAGCTTTCTTT | CATSSGVAVTEAFF
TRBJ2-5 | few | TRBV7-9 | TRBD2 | TGTGCCAGCAACTTACATAGCGGGAGGTTGGAGACCCAGTACTTC | CASNLHSGRLETQYF
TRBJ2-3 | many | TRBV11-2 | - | TGTGCCAGCAACCAGGACAGGGGCGAAGCGGGAGGAAGGCGAAATACGCAGTATTTT | CASNQDRGEAGGRRNTQYF
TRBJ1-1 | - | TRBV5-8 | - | TGTGCCAGCAGCTTGGCCCAGGACACTGAAGCTTTCTTT | CASSLAQDTEAFF
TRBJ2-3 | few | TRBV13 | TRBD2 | TGTGCCAGCAGCTTAGCCCGTCGCAGCGGGGGAGGAGATACGCAGTATTTT | CASSLARRSGGGDTQYF
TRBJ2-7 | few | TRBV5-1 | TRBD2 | TGCGCCAGCAGCCAGACTAGCGGGAGTACCCACGAGCAGTACTTC | CASSQTSGSTHEQYF
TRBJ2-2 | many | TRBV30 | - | TGTGCCTGGAGGTGGGGGAGGACCGGGGAGCTGTTTTTT | CAWRWGRTGELFF
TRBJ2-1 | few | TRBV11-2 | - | TGTGCCAGCGGGCGGGCATCCTACAATGAGCAGTCCTTC | CASGRASYNEQSF
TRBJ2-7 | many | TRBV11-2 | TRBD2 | TGTGCCAGCAGTCCCCTAGCGGGACCCTACGAGCAGTACTTC | CASSPLAGPYEQYF
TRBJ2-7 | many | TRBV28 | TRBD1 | TGTGCCAGCAGCCTCGGGACAGGGCTTCTCGAGCAGTACTTC | CASSLGTGLLEQYF
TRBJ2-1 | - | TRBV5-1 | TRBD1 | TGCGCCAGCAGCTTGGGGGACAGGGGGCAGGATGAGCAGTTCTTC | CASSLGDRGQDEQFF
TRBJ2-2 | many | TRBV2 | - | TGTGCCAGCAAGGAGACAGGGAACACCGGGGAGCTGTTTTTT | CASKETGNTGELFF
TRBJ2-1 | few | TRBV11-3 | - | TGTGCCAGCAGCTTTCGCGCTAGTCCCGGTTACAATGAGCAGTTCTTC | CASSFRASPGYNEQFF
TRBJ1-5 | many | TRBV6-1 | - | TGTGCCAGCAGTGAAGGCCACCAGGGAGGGCAGCCCCAGCATTTT | CASSEGHQGGQPQHF
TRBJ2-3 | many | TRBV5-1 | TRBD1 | TGCGCCAGCAGCGAGGGGGCGACGAGGGATACGCAGTATTTT | CASSEGATRDTQYF
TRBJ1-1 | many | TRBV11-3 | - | TGTGCCAGCAGCTTAGACCAAGGAAAAGCTTTCTTT | CASSLDQGKAFF
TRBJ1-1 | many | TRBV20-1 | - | TGCAGTGCTAGATCCTACGACCTGAACACTGAAGCTTTCTTT | CSARSYDLNTEAFF
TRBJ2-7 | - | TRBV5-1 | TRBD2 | TGCGCCAGCAGCTTGATACTAGCGGGAGGCAAAGGCTACGAGCAGTACTTC | CASSLILAGGKGYEQYF
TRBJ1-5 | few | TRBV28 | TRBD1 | TGTGCCAGCCCTCCCGGGACAGGGATTAATCAGCCCCAGCATTTT | CASPPGTGINQPQHF
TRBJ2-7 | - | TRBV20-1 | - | TGCAGTGCTAGAGTGCAGGGGCCCAACGAGCAGTACTTC | CSARVQGPNEQYF
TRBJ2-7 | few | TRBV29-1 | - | TGCAGCGTTGAAGATAACCAGTACGAGCAGTACTTC | CSVEDNQYEQYF
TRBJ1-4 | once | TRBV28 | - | TGTGCCAGCAGTAAAAGGACAGCAAATGAAAAACTGTTTTTT | CASSKRTANEKLFF
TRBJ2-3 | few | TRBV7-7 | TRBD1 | TGTGCTAGCAGCTTGGACGACAGGGGATCAGATACGCAGTATTTT | CASSLDDRGSDTQYF
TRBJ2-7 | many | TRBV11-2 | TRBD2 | TGTGCCAGCAGCTTACTAGCGGGGACGAGCTCCTACGAGCAGTACTTC | CASSLLAGTSSYEQYF
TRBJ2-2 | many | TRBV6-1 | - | TGTGCCAGCAGACCAGACCGAACCGGGGAGCTGTTTTTT | CASRPDRTGELFF
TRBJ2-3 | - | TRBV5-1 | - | TGCGCCAGCAGCTTGGCCCAGGGGGGACACACAGATACGCAGTATTTT | CASSLAQGGHTDTQYF
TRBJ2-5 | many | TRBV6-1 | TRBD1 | TGTGCCAGCAGCACCCAAGGTGGAGCAGGACAGGGGACCCAGTACTTC | CASSTQGGAGQGTQYF
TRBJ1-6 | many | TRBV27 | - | TGTGCCAGCAGTTACATCACGTCTCCCTCCTATAATTCACCCCTCCACTTT | CASSYITSPSYNSPLHF
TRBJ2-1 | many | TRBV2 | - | TGTGCCAGCAGTGAAAACGAAGACAATGAGCAGTTCTTC | CASSENEDNEQFF
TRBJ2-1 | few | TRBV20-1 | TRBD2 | TGCAGTGCTAGAGATTCAGGGACTAGCTTGTTCAATGAGCAGTTCTTC | CSARDSGTSLFNEQFF
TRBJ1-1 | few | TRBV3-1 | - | TGTGCCAGCAGCCAACAGGGTCGGGGCACTGAAGCTTTCTTT | CASSQQGRGTEAFF
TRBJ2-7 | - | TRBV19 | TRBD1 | TGTGCCAGTAGCGCCGGGACAGGGGTCTACGAGCAGTACTTC | CASSAGTGVYEQYF
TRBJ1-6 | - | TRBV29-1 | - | TGCAGCGTTGAACGGTTAGGGCAGAATAATTCACCCCTCCACTTT | CSVERLGQNNSPLHF
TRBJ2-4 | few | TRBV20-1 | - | TGCAGTGCTAGGAAGACCAGGCCAGGGGAGTACTTC | CSARKTRPGEYF
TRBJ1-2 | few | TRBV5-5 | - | TGTGCCAGCAGCCGAGGGGTAGAACATTACTATGGCTACACCTTC | CASSRGVEHYYGYTF
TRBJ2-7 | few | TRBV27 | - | TGTGCCAGCAGCCGCGACAGGAGCTCCTACGAGCAGTACTTC | CASSRDRSSYEQYF
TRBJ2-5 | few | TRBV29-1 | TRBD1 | TGCAGCGTTGAAGACAGGGGGTCAACAGAGACCCAGTACTTC | CSVEDRGSTETQYF